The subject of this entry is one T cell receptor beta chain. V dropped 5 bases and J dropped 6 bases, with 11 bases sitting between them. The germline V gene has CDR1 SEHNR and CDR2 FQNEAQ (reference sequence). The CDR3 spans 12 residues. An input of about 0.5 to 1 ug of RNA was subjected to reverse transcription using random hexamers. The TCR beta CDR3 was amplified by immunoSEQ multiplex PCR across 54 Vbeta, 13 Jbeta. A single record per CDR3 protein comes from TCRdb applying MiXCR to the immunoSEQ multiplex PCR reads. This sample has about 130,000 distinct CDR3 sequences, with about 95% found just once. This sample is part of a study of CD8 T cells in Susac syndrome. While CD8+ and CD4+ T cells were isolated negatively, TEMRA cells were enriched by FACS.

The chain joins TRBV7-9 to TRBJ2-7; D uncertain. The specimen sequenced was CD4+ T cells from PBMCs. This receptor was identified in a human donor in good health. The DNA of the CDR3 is TGTGCCAGCAGCCCAGGTCGGTCCGAGCAGTACTTC. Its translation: CASSPGRSEQYF.